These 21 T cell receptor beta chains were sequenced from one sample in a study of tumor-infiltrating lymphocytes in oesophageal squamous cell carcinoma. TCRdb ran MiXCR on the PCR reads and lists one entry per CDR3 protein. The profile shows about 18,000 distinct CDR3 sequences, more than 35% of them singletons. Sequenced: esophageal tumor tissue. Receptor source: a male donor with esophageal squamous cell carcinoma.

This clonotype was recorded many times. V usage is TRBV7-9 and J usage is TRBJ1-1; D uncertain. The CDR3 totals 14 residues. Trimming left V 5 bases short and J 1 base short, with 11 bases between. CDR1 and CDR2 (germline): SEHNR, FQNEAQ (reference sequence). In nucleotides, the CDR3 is TGTGCCAGCAGCCCGGTGGCCGGGAACACTGAAGCTTTCTTT. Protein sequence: CASSPVAGNTEAFF. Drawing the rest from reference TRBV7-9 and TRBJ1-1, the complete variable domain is DTGVSQNPRHKITKRGQNVTFRCDPISEHNRLYWYRQTLGQGPEFLTYFQNEAQLEKSRLLSDRFSAERPKGSFSTLEIQRTEQGDSAMYLCASSPVAGNTEAFFGQGTRLTVV.

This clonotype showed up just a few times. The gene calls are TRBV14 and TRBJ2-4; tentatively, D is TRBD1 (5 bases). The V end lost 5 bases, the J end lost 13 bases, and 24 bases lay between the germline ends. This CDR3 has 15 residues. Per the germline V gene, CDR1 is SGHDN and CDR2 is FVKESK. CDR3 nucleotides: TGTGCCAGCAGCGCTATCAGGGCGGTGGCGGATGAGCAGTACTTC. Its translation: CASSAIRAVADEQYF.

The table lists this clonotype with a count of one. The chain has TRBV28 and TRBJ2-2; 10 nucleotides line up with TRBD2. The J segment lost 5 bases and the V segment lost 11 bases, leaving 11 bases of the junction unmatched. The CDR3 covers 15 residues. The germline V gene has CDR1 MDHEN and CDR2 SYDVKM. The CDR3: CASSPGLAITGELFF. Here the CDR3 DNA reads TGTGCCTCCTCGCCGGGACTAGCGATAACCGGGGAGCTGTTTTTT.

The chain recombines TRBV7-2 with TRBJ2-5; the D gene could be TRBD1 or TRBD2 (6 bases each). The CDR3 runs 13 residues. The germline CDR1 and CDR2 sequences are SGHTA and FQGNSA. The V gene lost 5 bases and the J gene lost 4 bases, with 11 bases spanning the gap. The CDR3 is CASSMGGPETQYF. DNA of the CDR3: TGTGCCAGCAGCATGGGGGGCCCAGAGACCCAGTACTTC.

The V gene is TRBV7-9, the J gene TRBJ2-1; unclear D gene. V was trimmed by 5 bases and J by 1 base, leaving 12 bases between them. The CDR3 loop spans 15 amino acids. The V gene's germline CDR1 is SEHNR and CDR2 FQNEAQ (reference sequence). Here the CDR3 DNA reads TGTGCCAGCAGCCCAGGAGAAGAGTCCTACAATGAGCAGTTCTTC. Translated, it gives CASSPGEESYNEQFF.

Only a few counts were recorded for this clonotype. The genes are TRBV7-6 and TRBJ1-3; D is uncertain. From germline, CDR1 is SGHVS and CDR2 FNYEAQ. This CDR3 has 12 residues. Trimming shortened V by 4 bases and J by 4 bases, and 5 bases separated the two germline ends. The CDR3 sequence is CASSSQGNTIYF. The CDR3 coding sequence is TGTGCCAGCAGCTCCCAAGGAAACACCATATATTTT.

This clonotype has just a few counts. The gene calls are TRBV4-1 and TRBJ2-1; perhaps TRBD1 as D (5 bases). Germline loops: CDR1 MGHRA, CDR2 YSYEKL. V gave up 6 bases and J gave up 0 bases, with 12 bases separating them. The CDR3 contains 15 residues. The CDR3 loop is CASRPTDSSYNEQFF. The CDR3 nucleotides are TGCGCCAGCAGGCCGACCGACAGCTCCTACAATGAGCAGTTCTTC.

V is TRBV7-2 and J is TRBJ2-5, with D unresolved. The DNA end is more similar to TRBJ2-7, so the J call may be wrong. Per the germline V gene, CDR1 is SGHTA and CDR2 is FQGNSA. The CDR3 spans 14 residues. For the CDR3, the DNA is TGTGCCAGCAGCTTAAGACAAAACCTGGGCGAGCAGTACTTC. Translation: CASSLRQNLGEQYF.

CDR3 in amino acids: CASSSLSPGTQYF. Written as DNA, the CDR3 is TGTGCCAGCAGCTCCCTATCTCCCGGGACCCAGTACTTC. The genes are TRBV3-1 and TRBJ2-4; D gene unclear. The end of the DNA is better explained by TRBJ2-5, so the J call may be wrong. Germline V gene lookup returns CDR1 LGHDT and CDR2 YNNKEL (reference sequence). This CDR3 region has 13 residues.

The CDR3 coding sequence is TGTGCCAGCAGCTTTCTTGGGCTCCCTTATAGCAATCAGCCCCAGCATTTT. Translation gives CASSFLGLPYSNQPQHF. V is TRBV7-3 and J is TRBJ1-5; D unclear. The CDR3 is 17 residues long. V dropped 3 bases and J dropped 0 bases, with 15 bases sitting between them. From germline, CDR1 is SGHTA and CDR2 FQGTGA.

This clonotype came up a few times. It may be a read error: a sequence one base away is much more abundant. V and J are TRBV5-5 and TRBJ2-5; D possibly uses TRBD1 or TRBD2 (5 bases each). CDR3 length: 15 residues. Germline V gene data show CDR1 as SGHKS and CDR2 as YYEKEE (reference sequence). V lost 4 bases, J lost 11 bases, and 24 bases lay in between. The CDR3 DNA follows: TGTGCCAGCAGCCGGGGTGGGCTCCCTACAGGTGAGCAGTACTTC. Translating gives CASSRGGLPTGEQYF.

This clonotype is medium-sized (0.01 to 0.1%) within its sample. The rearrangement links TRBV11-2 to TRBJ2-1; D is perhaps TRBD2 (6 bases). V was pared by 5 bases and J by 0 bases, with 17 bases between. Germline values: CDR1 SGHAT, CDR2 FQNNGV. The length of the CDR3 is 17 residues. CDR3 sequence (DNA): TGTGCCAGCAGCCCGGGCGGGGCGGGGTCCTCCTACAATGAGCAGTTCTTC. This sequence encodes CASSPGGAGSSYNEQFF.

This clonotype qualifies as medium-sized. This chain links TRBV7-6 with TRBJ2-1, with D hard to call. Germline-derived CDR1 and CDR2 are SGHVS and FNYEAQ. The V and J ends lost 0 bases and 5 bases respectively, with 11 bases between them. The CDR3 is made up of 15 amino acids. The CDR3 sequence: CASSLAWGYDNEQFF. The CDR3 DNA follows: TGTGCCAGCAGCTTAGCGTGGGGTTACGACAATGAGCAGTTCTTC.

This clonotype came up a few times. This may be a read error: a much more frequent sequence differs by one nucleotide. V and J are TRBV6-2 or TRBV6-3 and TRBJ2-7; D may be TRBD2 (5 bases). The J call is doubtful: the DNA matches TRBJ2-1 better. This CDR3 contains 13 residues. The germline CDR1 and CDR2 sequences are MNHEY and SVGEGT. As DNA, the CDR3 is TGTGCCAGCAGTACGGGGTATTCCTACGAGCAGTTCTTC. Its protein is CASSTGYSYEQFF.

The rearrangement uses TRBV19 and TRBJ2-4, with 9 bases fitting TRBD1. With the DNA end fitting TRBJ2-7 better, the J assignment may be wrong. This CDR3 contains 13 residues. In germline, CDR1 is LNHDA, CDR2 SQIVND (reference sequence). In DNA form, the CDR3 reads TGTGCCACCAAGGGGACAGGGACCTACGAGCAGTACTTC. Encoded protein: CATKGTGTYEQYF.

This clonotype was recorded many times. Written as DNA, the CDR3 is TGTGCTAGTGGGGAGGGGTCAGATACGCAGTATTTT. Its protein product is CASGEGSDTQYF. The V and J genes are TRBV12-5 and TRBJ2-3, with D maybe TRBD2 (6 bases). V was shortened by 6 bases and J by 4 bases, with 8 bases between the two germline ends. CDR1 is LGHNT, CDR2 FRNRAP, per germline. The CDR3 consists of 12 residues.

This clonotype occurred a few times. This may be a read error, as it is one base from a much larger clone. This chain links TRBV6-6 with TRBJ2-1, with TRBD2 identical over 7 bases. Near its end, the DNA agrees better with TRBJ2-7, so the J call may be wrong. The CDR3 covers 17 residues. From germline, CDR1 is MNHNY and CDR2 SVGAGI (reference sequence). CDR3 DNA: TGTGCCAGCAGTTACTCCGGGGTAGCGGGCTCCTACAATGAGCAGTACTTC. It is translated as CASSYSGVAGSYNEQYF.

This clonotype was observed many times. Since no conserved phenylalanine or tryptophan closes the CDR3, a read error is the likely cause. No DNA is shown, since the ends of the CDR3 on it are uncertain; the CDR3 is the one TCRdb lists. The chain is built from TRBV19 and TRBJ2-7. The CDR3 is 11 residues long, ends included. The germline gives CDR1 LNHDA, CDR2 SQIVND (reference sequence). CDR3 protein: CASGRGYTFGS.

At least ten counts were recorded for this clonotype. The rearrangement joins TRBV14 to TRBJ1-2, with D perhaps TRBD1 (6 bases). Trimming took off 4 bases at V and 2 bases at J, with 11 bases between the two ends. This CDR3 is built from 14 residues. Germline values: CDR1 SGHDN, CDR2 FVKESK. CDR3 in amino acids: CASSPEDRNYGYTF. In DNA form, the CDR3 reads TGTGCCAGCAGCCCAGAGGACAGAAACTATGGCTACACCTTC. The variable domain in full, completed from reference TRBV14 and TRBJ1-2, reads EAGVTQFPSHSVIEKGQTVTLRCDPISGHDNLYWYRRVMGKEIKFLLHFVKESKQDESGMPNNRFLAERTGGTYSTLKVQPAELEDSGVYFCASSPEDRNYGYTFGSGTRLTVV.

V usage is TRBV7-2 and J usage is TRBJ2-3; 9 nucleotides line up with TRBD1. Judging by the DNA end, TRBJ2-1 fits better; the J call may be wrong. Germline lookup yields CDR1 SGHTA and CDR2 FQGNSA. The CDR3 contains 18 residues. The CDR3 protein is CASSPVPGQGWAYNEQFF. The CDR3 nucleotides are TGTGCCAGCAGCCCCGTCCCGGGACAGGGTTGGGCATACAATGAGCAGTTCTTC.

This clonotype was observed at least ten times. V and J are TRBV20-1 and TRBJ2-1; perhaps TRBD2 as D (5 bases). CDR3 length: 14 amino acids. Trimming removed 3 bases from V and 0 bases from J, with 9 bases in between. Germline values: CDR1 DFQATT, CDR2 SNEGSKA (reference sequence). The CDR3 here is CSASGRGSYNEQFF. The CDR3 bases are TGCAGTGCTAGCGGCCGGGGCTCCTACAATGAGCAGTTCTTC.